The 10 T cell receptor beta chains below all came from one sample that was sequenced in a study of metastatic and nonmetastatic thyroid tumors. Thyroid surgery was performed in patients who had received no treatment beforehand. TCRdb reprocessed the PCR reads using MiXCR. This sample carries about 41,000 clones, approximately 28% of them seen once, and the ten largest clones take approximately 9.8%. Sequenced material: blood. The receptor set was obtained from a male donor with papillary thyroid cancer or a benign thyroid nodule (not recorded which). Some clones in this sample may be carry-over from other donors' samples.

At least ten counts were recorded for this clone. The gene calls are TRBV5-1 and TRBJ2-6; D might be TRBD1 (6 bases). CDR1 is SGHRS and CDR2 is YFSETQ in the germline V gene. V was trimmed by 3 bases and J by 1 base, leaving 8 bases between them. The CDR3 length is 15 residues. This CDR3 reads CASSYQGSGANVLTF. The CDR3 DNA follows: TGCGCCAGCAGCTACCAGGGGTCTGGGGCCAACGTCCTGACTTTC.

This clone was counted at least ten times. Other DNA sequences in the same sample also yield this CDR3. The CDR3 DNA is TGTGCCAGTACCCTGACAGGGGGCAATCAGCCCCAGCATTTT. Translating gives CASTLTGGNQPQHF. The chain combines TRBV19 with TRBJ1-5; 8 bases agree with TRBD1. CDR1 and CDR2 from the germline V gene are LNHDA and SQIVND (reference sequence). The CDR3 has 14 residues. Unmatched junction bases numbered 4, after V lost 7 bases and J lost 2 bases.

This clone was found many times. Here the CDR3 DNA reads TGTGCCAGCAGTCAGCCCGGGACAGGGTCTCAGCCCCAGCATTTT. Protein product: CASSQPGTGSQPQHF. The rearrangement joins TRBV28 to TRBJ1-5, with TRBD1 matching over 9 bases. This CDR3 is built from 15 residues. The germline V gene has CDR1 MDHEN and CDR2 SYDVKM. V was clipped by 5 bases and J by 6 bases; unmatched bases: 8. Full variable domain (remainder filled in from reference TRBV28 and TRBJ1-5): DVKVTQSSRYLVKRTGEKVFLECVQDMDHENMFWYRQDPGLGLRLIYFSYDVKMKEKGDIPEGYSVSREKKERFSLILESASTNQTSMYLCASSQPGTGSQPQHFGDGTRLSIL.

This clone was seen repeatedly, ten times or more. The chain links TRBV6-1 to TRBJ2-5; D is unresolved. The CDR3 consists of 14 residues. Germline lookup yields CDR1 MNHNS and CDR2 SASEGT. Trimming removed 3 bases at V and 3 bases at J, with 11 bases between. The CDR3 loop reads CASSEIQDEETQYF. The CDR3 nucleotides read TGTGCCAGCAGTGAGATCCAGGATGAAGAGACCCAGTACTTC.

A note on this clone: One end of the junction varies from germline; a read error may be responsible. The chain links TRBV7-3 to TRBJ2-1; D might be TRBD1 or TRBD2, each matching 5 bases. This CDR3 has 15 residues. The germline V gene has CDR1 SGHTA and CDR2 FQGTGA. CDR3 in DNA: TGTGCCAGCAGCTTAACAGGGACCTCCGTGGATGAGCAGGTCTTC. Translating gives CASSLTGTSVDEQVF.

The chain has TRBV5-6 and TRBJ2-5; D is ambiguous. Germline loops: CDR1 SGHDT, CDR2 YYEEEE. The CDR3 has 13 amino acids. V was shortened by 0 bases and J by 9 bases, with 12 bases between the two germline ends. CDR3 DNA sequence: TGTGCCAGCAGCTTGGGTCTTCTCCCTTCCCAGTACTTC. Its protein is CASSLGLLPSQYF.

J is TRBJ2-1 and V is TRBV5-5; 8 bases fit TRBD2. Looked up from germline, CDR1 is SGHKS and CDR2 is YYEKEE (reference sequence). The CDR3 length is 14 residues. V trimming: 4 bases; J trimming: 12 bases; junction bases outside the gene matches: 12. The CDR3, as DNA: TGTGCCAGCAGCCCCCGTCCCGTAGCGGGAAGGCAGTTCTTC. It yields the protein CASSPRPVAGRQFF. The variable domain in full, with the rest retrieved from reference TRBV5-5 and TRBJ2-1, is DAGVTQSPTHLIKTRGQQVTLRCSPISGHKSVSWYQQVLGQGPQFIFQYYEKEERGRGNFPDRFSARQFPNYSSELNVNALLLGDSALYLCASSPRPVAGRQFFGPGTRLTVL.

V and J are TRBV25-1 and TRBJ1-2; maybe TRBD1 (5 bases). V lost 2 bases and J 0 bases, leaving 7 bases between the germline ends. Germline lookup yields CDR1 MGHDK and CDR2 SYGVNS. CDR3 size: 14 residues. The CDR3 loop reads CASSEMTANYGYTF. The CDR3 nucleotides are TGTGCCAGCAGTGAAATGACAGCTAACTATGGCTACACCTTC.

This clone was counted at least ten times. The chain links TRBV20-1 to TRBJ1-2; no clear D gene. Trimming took off 4 bases at V and 8 bases at J, with 8 bases between the two ends. The CDR3 sequence is 10 residues long. Germline lookup yields CDR1 DFQATT and CDR2 SNEGSKA (reference sequence). As DNA, the CDR3 is TGCAGTGCTACCCCGGGGGGCTACACCTTC. This gives the protein CSATPGGYTF.

V gene TRBV9 combines with J gene TRBJ2-3, with 9 bases that match TRBD2. The V segment lost 3 bases and the J segment 7 bases; nucleotides outside the gene matches: 15. In germline, CDR1 is SGDLS, CDR2 YYNGEE. The CDR3 has 17 residues. CDR3 in amino acids: CASSDLPRREGAYTQYF. CDR3 in DNA: TGTGCCAGCAGCGACCTCCCCCGGCGGGAGGGCGCATATACGCAGTATTTT. Complete variable domain (other parts from reference TRBV9 and TRBJ2-3): DSGVTQTPKHLITATGQRVTLRCSPRSGDLSVYWYQQSLDQGLQFLIQYYNGEERAKGNILERFSAQQFPDLHSELNLSSLELGDSALYFCASSDLPRREGAYTQYFGPGTRLTVL.